These T cell receptor beta chains were read from a single sample in a study of T cell repertoires in cytomegalovirus infection. These receptors' targets are unknown. MiXCR, run by TCRdb on the reads, gives a single entry per CDR3 protein. The sample has roughly 990,000 distinct CDR3 sequences; roughly 30% are singletons. The sample in question was cultured CD8+ T cells from PBMCs, obtained from culture after CMV antigen stimulation. The source is a human donor in good health (CMV status not recorded). Some clones in this sample may be carry-over from other donors' samples. CDR3s include the opening cysteine and the closing phenylalanine or tryptophan. A D gene is named only where the DNA matches it firmly. Size tells how often a clone was seen (once, few, many) or the class of an expanded clone, and some rows leave it out.

d_call	cdr3_length	v_call	j_call	clone_size	cdr3_nt	cdr3_aa
-	16	TRBV7-6	TRBJ2-3	many	TGTGCCAGCAGTGAAACGCCCTATACTAGCACAGATACGCAGTATTTT	CASSETPYTSTDTQYF
TRBD2	15	TRBV6-5	TRBJ2-1	-	TGTGCCAGCAGTTACTCGAAGGCTAGCGGGGGTTTCGAGTTCTTC	CASSYSKASGGFEFF
TRBD2	15	TRBV14	TRBJ2-1	-	TGTGCCAGCAACCCTGGGACTAACTCCTACAATGAGCAGTTCTTC	CASNPGTNSYNEQFF
-	16	TRBV7-9	TRBJ2-1	-	TGTGCCAGCAGCCCCGAGCCCAGGGCTGTGCGCAATGAGCAGTTCTTC	CASSPEPRAVRNEQFF
-	17	TRBV25-1	TRBJ1-4	-	TGTGCCAGCAGTGAGGAAACTGGTGGCCTGACACTCCAAGAACTGTTTTTT	CASSEETGGLTLQELFF
-	14	TRBV5-5	TRBJ2-3	-	TGTGCCAGCAGCCTATGGACTGGAACAGATACGCAGTATTTT	CASSLWTGTDTQYF
TRBD2	16	TRBV6-2/TRBV6-3	TRBJ2-5	-	TGTGCCAGCAGTCCCTCCGGGACTAGCGGGACCGAGACCCAGTACTTC	CASSPSGTSGTETQYF
-	17	TRBV7-9	TRBJ1-1	many	TGTGCCAGCAGCCAAGGACTCAAAAGGGGTATGAACACTGAAGCTTTCTTT	CASSQGLKRGMNTEAFF
-	14	TRBV27	TRBJ2-2	-	TGTGCCAGCAGTTTCTTATCCCTCGGCGGGGAGCTGTTTTTT	CASSFLSLGGELFF
-	15	TRBV2	TRBJ1-1	few	TGTGCCAGCAGTGAAAAGGGTCCCCAGAACACTGAAGCTTTCTTT	CASSEKGPQNTEAFF
-	15	TRBV7-2	TRBJ2-5	-	TGTGCCAGCAGTTCGGGAGCAGGGTGGGAGGAGACCCAGTACTTC	CASSSGAGWEETQYF
-	16	TRBV15	TRBJ1-1	-	TGTGCCACCAGCAGAGATTGGCCAGGGGAAGGTACTGAAGCTTTCTTT	CATSRDWPGEGTEAFF
TRBD1	15	TRBV6-5	TRBJ1-1	few	TGTGCCAGCATTCGGGACAGGGGTCATAACACTGAAGCTTTCTTT	CASIRDRGHNTEAFF
-	13	TRBV20-1	TRBJ1-1	few	TGCAGTGCTAATTTTCCAGGGAACACTGAAGCTTTCTTT	CSANFPGNTEAFF
-	14	TRBV5-1	TRBJ1-1	-	TGCGCCAGCAGCCTAGGACAGTACTTCACTGAAGCTTTCTTT	CASSLGQYFTEAFF
-	16	TRBV7-9	TRBJ2-6	-	TGTGCCAGCAGCCCACAGGAGTACTCTGGGGCCAACGTCCTGACTTTC	CASSPQEYSGANVLTF
TRBD1	15	TRBV7-9	TRBJ2-2	many	TGTGCCAGCAGCTCCGGACAGGCGAACACCGGGGAGCTGTTTTTT	CASSSGQANTGELFF
-	15	TRBV14	TRBJ2-1	-	TGTGCCAGCAGCCAATTCATGATGGGGGGAAATGAGCAGTTCTTC	CASSQFMMGGNEQFF
TRBD2	16	TRBV2	TRBJ2-1	-	TGTGCCAGCACCCCGGGGGGTTTTGGGGTCTACAATGAGCAGTTCTTC	CASTPGGFGVYNEQFF
-	15	TRBV6-1	TRBJ1-2	few	TGTGCCAGCAGTGTCAGGGGAACGGGGAACTATGGCTACACCTTC	CASSVRGTGNYGYTF
-	14	TRBV12-3/TRBV12-4	TRBJ2-7	many	TGTGCCAGCACCCCTGCGGTAGGTGTCTACGAGCAGTACTTC	CASTPAVGVYEQYF
-	14	TRBV27	TRBJ2-7	few	TGTGCCAGCAGTTGGAACCGCCAAGCATACGAGCAGTACTTC	CASSWNRQAYEQYF
-	12	TRBV11-2	TRBJ1-6	few	TGTGCCAGCACCAACTATAATTCACCCCTCCACTTT	CASTNYNSPLHF
-	15	TRBV14	TRBJ1-2	-	TGTGCCAGCAGCCAACTACAGGGCCTCTCCTATGGCTACACCTTC	CASSQLQGLSYGYTF
-	16	TRBV7-6	TRBJ2-6	many	TGTGCCACCCTCACTCACCGAGACTCTGGGGCCAACGTCCTGACTTTC	CATLTHRDSGANVLTF
-	13	TRBV7-8	TRBJ2-1	many	TGTGCCAGCAGCGCTACACCGAACAATGAGCAGTTCTTC	CASSATPNNEQFF
-	14	TRBV7-7	TRBJ2-7	-	TGTGCTAGCAGCTTAGTGCGGAAAATCTACGAGCAGTACTTC	CASSLVRKIYEQYF
TRBD1	16	TRBV27	TRBJ1-5	many	TGTGCCAGCAGTCCACTGGACAGGGGGCAGGATCAGCCCCAGCATTTT	CASSPLDRGQDQPQHF
-	16	TRBV2	TRBJ1-5	-	TGTGCCAGCAGTCCAAGGGGAGGTTATAGCAATCAGCCCCAGCATTTT	CASSPRGGYSNQPQHF
-	15	TRBV14	TRBJ2-1	few	TGTGCCAGCAGCCAAGATGGGGTACCCTACAATGAGCAGTTCTTC	CASSQDGVPYNEQFF
TRBD1	14	TRBV5-1	TRBJ1-3	-	TGCGCCAGCAGCTGGACAGGGGATGGAAACACCATATATTTT	CASSWTGDGNTIYF
TRBD1	14	TRBV7-6	TRBJ1-1	few	TGTGCCAGCAGCCCAGGGGGCGTCGTAACTGAAGCTTTCTTT	CASSPGGVVTEAFF
TRBD1	16	TRBV14	TRBJ2-3	-	TGTGCCAGCAGCGCTTCCGGGACAGTCAGCACAGATACGCAGTATTTT	CASSASGTVSTDTQYF
TRBD2	16	TRBV27	TRBJ2-2	-	TGTGCCAGCACCCTAAAAGCGGGGCGATCCACCGGGGAGCTGTTTTTT	CASTLKAGRSTGELFF
-	13	TRBV7-9	TRBJ2-1	many	TGTGCCAGCAGCTTAGACGGGGCGGATGAGCAGTTCTTC	CASSLDGADEQFF
-	17	TRBV19	TRBJ2-3	few	TGTGCCAGTAGTAGTGCGGGCCGTCCCTCTAGCACAGATACGCAGTATTTT	CASSSAGRPSSTDTQYF
TRBD2	16	TRBV6-5	TRBJ2-5	-	TGTGCCAGCAGTCGGTCTAGCGGGGCGTACCAAGAGACCCAGTACTTC	CASSRSSGAYQETQYF
-	16	TRBV20-1	TRBJ2-2	-	TGCAGTGCTAGACTAACCTTGCGGCCCGCAGGCGGGGAGCTGTTTTTT	CSARLTLRPAGGELFF
-	16	TRBV5-1	TRBJ2-5	once	TGCGCCAGCAGCCCCCCCTCGATGGGATTTCAAGAGACCCAGTACTTC	CASSPPSMGFQETQYF
-	15	TRBV12-3/TRBV12-4	TRBJ1-1	few	TGTGCCAGCACCCCATGGGGGGGGCTGGACACTGAAGCTTTCTTT	CASTPWGGLDTEAFF
TRBD2	15	TRBV7-8	TRBJ2-5	-	TGTGCCAGCAGCTTAAGTAGCGGGGGTTGGGAGACCCAGTACTTC	CASSLSSGGWETQYF
-	14	TRBV7-9	TRBJ2-5	few	TGTGCCAGCAGCTTAAGACCGGGAAAAGAGACCCAGTACTTC	CASSLRPGKETQYF
-	14	TRBV7-9	TRBJ2-5	few	TGTGCCAGCAGTTCTGCAGGGAACCGAGAGACCCAGTACTTC	CASSSAGNRETQYF
-	14	TRBV7-9	TRBJ1-1	few	TGTGCCAGCAGCTTAGAGGACCGGGGCACTGAAGCTTTCTTT	CASSLEDRGTEAFF
-	15	TRBV4-1	TRBJ1-5	-	TGCGCCAACAGCCAAGAAGGGTTTAGCAATCAGCCCCAGCATTTT	CANSQEGFSNQPQHF
-	15	TRBV12-3/TRBV12-4	TRBJ2-1	-	TGTGCCAGCAGTTTAGGGACCCCGGGGTACAATGAGCAGTTCTTC	CASSLGTPGYNEQFF
-	15	TRBV15	TRBJ2-1	few	TGTGCCACCAGTCCCCAGAGATCGCCTTACAATGAGCAGTTCTTC	CATSPQRSPYNEQFF
-	15	TRBV7-8	TRBJ1-1	-	TGTGCCAGCAGCTTGTCCCTGGGGGGGAACACTGAAGCTTTCTTT	CASSLSLGGNTEAFF
TRBD2	15	TRBV7-2	TRBJ2-3	many	TGTGCCAGCAGCCGGACTAGCGGGGTCACAGATACGCAGTATTTT	CASSRTSGVTDTQYF
-	21	TRBV7-9	TRBJ2-1	many	TGTGCCAGCAGCTCCCTGGGGCAGGGGAAACCCAAGACCCTCATATACAATGAGCAGTTCTTC	CASSSLGQGKPKTLIYNEQFF
TRBD1	16	TRBV7-6	TRBJ2-6	-	TGTGCCAGCAGCCAAACACAGGGGTCAGGGGCCAACGTCCTGACTTTC	CASSQTQGSGANVLTF
-	13	TRBV7-8	TRBJ1-1	many	TGTGCCAGCAGCTTTCAAAGGAACACTGAAGCTTTCTTT	CASSFQRNTEAFF
-	12	TRBV7-9	TRBJ1-1	few	TGTGCCAGCAACCGGGGGTCCAAAGGAGCTTTCTTT	CASNRGSKGAFF
-	13	TRBV19	TRBJ2-4	-	TGTGCCAGTAGTATTGCGACGGAAAACATTCAGTACTTC	CASSIATENIQYF
TRBD1	16	TRBV5-6	TRBJ2-7	-	TGTGCCAGCAGCTTGGTCACCGGGACAGGGGGCTTCGAGCAGTACTTC	CASSLVTGTGGFEQYF
TRBD1	16	TRBV19	TRBJ2-2	-	TGTGCCAGTAGTCCGCGGGACAGGGGGCAGGGCGGGGAGCTGTTTTTT	CASSPRDRGQGGELFF
TRBD2	18	TRBV7-7	TRBJ2-6	many	TGTGCTAGCAGCGACCGGACTAGCGGGGGCTCTGGGGCCAACGTCCTGACTTTC	CASSDRTSGGSGANVLTF
-	11	TRBV7-8	TRBJ2-5	many	TGTGCCAGCAGCTGGGTTGGGGCCTTGTACTTC	CASSWVGALYF
-	15	TRBV7-8	TRBJ1-2	many	TGTGCCAGCAGCTCTCCGACAGGAAGCTCCTATGGCTACACCTTC	CASSSPTGSSYGYTF